These 30 T cell receptor beta chains were all obtained from the same sample, sequenced in a study of blood T cell repertoires in COVID-19. Assay used: immunoSEQ multiplex PCR; TCRdb lists only in-frame clones, some missing. The sample lists 90,000 to 150,000 clones, around three quarters occurring once. Sequencing used peripheral blood. These receptors were taken from a woman over 75 with acute or convalescent COVID-19.

V usage is TRBV12-3 or TRBV12-4 and J usage is TRBJ2-5; 7 bases map to TRBD2. This CDR3 region has 12 residues. J gave up 5 bases and V 3 bases, and 0 bases lay outside the gene matches. CDR3 region: CASSFGGETQYF. The CDR3 nucleotides read TGTGCCAGCAGTTTCGGGGGGGAGACCCAGTACTTC.

The gene calls are TRBV7-2 and TRBJ2-5, with 9 bases fitting TRBD2. The CDR3 contains 14 residues. Germline V lookup: CDR1 SGHTA, CDR2 FQGNSA. The junction had 3 bases not matched to a gene; V was cut back by 4 bases and J by 3 bases. The CDR3: CASSSGLAEETQYF. The CDR3 nucleotides read TGTGCCAGCAGCTCGGGACTAGCAGAAGAGACCCAGTACTTC.

The gene calls are TRBV27 and TRBJ1-1; 8 bases are shared with TRBD1. CDR3 length: 14 residues. In germline, CDR1 is MNHEY, CDR2 SMNVEV (reference sequence). Germline trimming cut 6 bases from V and 7 bases from J; bases unmatched to any gene: 10. In DNA, the CDR3 is TGTGCCAGCAGCCGACAGGGGAGGGGTGGTGAAGCTTTCTTT. It specifies CASSRQGRGGEAFF.

The chain combines TRBV6-5 with TRBJ1-2; D unresolved. V was pared by 4 bases and J by 3 bases, with 9 bases between. Germline V gene lookup returns CDR1 MNHEY and CDR2 SVGAGI. There are 13 residues in the CDR3. The CDR3 DNA sequence: TGTGCCAGCAGTTCGGGGAAATACTATGGCTACACCTTC. Translating gives CASSSGKYYGYTF.

The chain combines TRBV5-4 with TRBJ1-2; the match to TRBD1 covers 8 bases. This CDR3 contains 14 residues. Per the germline V gene, CDR1 is SGHNT and CDR2 is YYREEE (reference sequence). V dropped 4 bases and J dropped 4; count of bases not matched to a gene: 6. The CDR3 reads CASSLRGRAYGYTF. CDR3 DNA sequence: TGTGCCAGCAGCCTCAGGGGGCGAGCCTATGGCTACACCTTC.

The chain is built from TRBV2 and TRBJ1-3; 9 nucleotides match TRBD1. CDR1 and CDR2 (germline): SNHLY, FYNNEI. This CDR3 contains 14 residues. V lost 4 bases, J lost 8 bases, and 6 bases stayed unmatched. The CDR3 DNA reads as TGTGCCAGCAGTGTGGGACAGGGATCAGACACCATATATTTT. Translation: CASSVGQGSDTIYF.

V and J are TRBV6-7 and TRBJ2-1, with D perhaps matching TRBD1 (6 bases). TRBV6-7 has ORF status, its function being uncertain. Trimming removed 5 bases from V and 8 bases from J, with 22 bases in between. The CDR3 extends over 16 amino acids. CDR3 residues: CASSHTDRTFRDEQFF. The CDR3 DNA reads TGTGCCAGCAGTCACACTGACAGGACTTTTAGGGATGAGCAGTTCTTC.

The chain uses TRBV27 and TRBJ2-2; TRBD2 agrees at 12 bases. V was clipped by 4 bases and J by 6 bases; unmatched bases: 0. Germline V gene sequence: CDR1 MNHEY, CDR2 SMNVEV (reference sequence). This CDR3 is 14 amino acids long. DNA for the CDR3: TGTGCCAGCAGTTGGACTAGCGGGGCCGGGGAGCTGTTTTTT. As protein: CASSWTSGAGELFF.

The genes are TRBV5-1 and TRBJ2-2; 12 bases are a match to TRBD1. J was trimmed by 5 bases and V by 2 bases; bases with no gene match: 13. Germline V CDR1 and CDR2: SGHRS, YFSETQ. The CDR3 contains 19 residues. In DNA form, the CDR3 reads TGCGCCAGCAGCTTTATTCCCGGGACAGGGGGCACGGGGACCGGGGAGCTGTTTTTT. Translation gives CASSFIPGTGGTGTGELFF.

The chain combines TRBV27 with TRBJ2-5; the D gene is possibly TRBD2 (5 bases). Germline CDR1 and CDR2: MNHEY and SMNVEV (reference sequence). Trimming cost V 5 bases and J 5 bases, with 12 bases left between them. The CDR3 extends over 13 amino acids. CDR3 protein: CASSIARGETQYF. CDR3 DNA: TGTGCCAGCAGTATCGCCCGAGGGGAGACCCAGTACTTC.

V gene TRBV11-2 combines with J gene TRBJ1-6, with D possibly being TRBD1 (5 bases). Germline CDR1 reads SGHAT; CDR2 reads FQNNGV. The CDR3 totals 17 residues. V dropped 0 bases and J dropped 10 bases, with 19 bases sitting between them. DNA for the CDR3: TGTGCCAGCAGCTTAGAGGGAACGGCAGGGCATGGATCACCCCTCCACTTT. Translating gives CASSLEGTAGHGSPLHF.

J is TRBJ1-1 and V is TRBV5-6; possible D gene TRBD1, 5 bases. V was pared by 3 bases and J by 7 bases, with 16 bases between. Germline CDR1 reads SGHDT; CDR2 reads YYEEEE. The length of the CDR3 is 14 residues. In DNA, the CDR3 is TGTGCCAGCAGCTGGGGCTCCCTTGGGGTTGAAGCTTTCTTT. This codes for CASSWGSLGVEAFF.

The rearrangement links TRBV5-4 to TRBJ1-2, with 7 bases that match TRBD1. V dropped 3 bases and J dropped 2; count of bases not matched to a gene: 4. Germline V gene data show CDR1 as SGHNT and CDR2 as YYREEE (reference sequence). This CDR3 is built from 14 residues. The CDR3 region has the DNA TGTGCCAGCAGCTCGAGCAGGGGGAACTATGGCTACACCTTC. Protein product: CASSSSRGNYGYTF. The full variable domain, in which reference TRBV5-4 and TRBJ1-2 provide the parts outside the CDR3, is ETGVTQSPTHLIKTRGQQVTLRCSSQSGHNTVSWYQQALGQGPQFIFQYYREEENGRGNFPPRFSGLQFPNYSSELNVNALELDDSALYLCASSSSRGNYGYTFGSGTRLTVV.

This clone was seen a single time. The rearrangement links TRBV14 to TRBJ1-1; 8 bases are shared with TRBD1. CDR1 and CDR2 from the germline V gene are SGHDN and FVKESK. The junction had 9 bases not matched to a gene; V was cut back by 2 bases and J by 1 base. The CDR3 is 17 amino acids. The CDR3 nucleotides read TGTGCCAGCAGCCAATCCGGGACAGGATTCCGGAACACTGAAGCTTTCTTT. Its protein product is CASSQSGTGFRNTEAFF.

This chain links TRBV5-6 with TRBJ2-5, with D possibly being TRBD2 (5 bases). V shed 2 bases and J shed 5 bases, with 10 bases lying between them. Germline-derived CDR1 and CDR2 are SGHDT and YYEEEE. This CDR3 has 13 residues. DNA for the CDR3: TGTGCCAGCAGCTTTTGGGGAGTGGAGACCCAGTACTTC. Protein product: CASSFWGVETQYF.

The chain combines TRBV19 with TRBJ2-1; TRBD1 agrees at 7 bases. Trimming cost V 0 bases and J 4 bases; bases outside gene matches: 6. The CDR3 is 16 amino acids. The germline V gene has CDR1 LNHDA and CDR2 SQIVND (reference sequence). CDR3 sequence (DNA): TGTGCCAGTAGTATAGATTCCTCGACAGGGTACAATGAGCAGTTCTTC. This encodes CASSIDSSTGYNEQFF. Supplemented by reference TRBV19 and TRBJ2-1, the full variable domain reads DGGITQSPKYLFRKEGQNVTLSCEQNLNHDAMYWYRQDPGQGLRLIYYSQIVNDFQKGDIAEGYSVSREKKESFPLTVTSAQKNPTAFYLCASSIDSSTGYNEQFFGPGTRLTVL.

The gene calls are TRBV6-5 and TRBJ1-2; TRBD1 agrees at 8 bases. The V gene's germline CDR1 is MNHEY and CDR2 SVGAGI. The V and J ends lost 7 bases and 2 bases, in that order; junction bases with no gene match: 3. There are 13 residues in the CDR3. Written as DNA, the CDR3 is TGTGCCAGCAAGGACAGGGCGAACTATGGCTACACCTTC. Protein product: CASKDRANYGYTF.

This clone was seen repeatedly, ten times or more. This chain connects TRBV7-2 to TRBJ2-7, with TRBD2 identical over 7 bases. Germline V gene sequence: CDR1 SGHTA, CDR2 FQGNSA. V dropped 3 bases and J dropped 0; count of bases not matched to a gene: 5. This CDR3 has 15 amino acids. CDR3 protein: CASSLWSSGSYEQYF. The CDR3 nucleotides are TGTGCCAGCAGCTTGTGGTCTAGCGGCTCCTACGAGCAGTACTTC.

J is TRBJ2-6 and V is TRBV23-1; maybe TRBD1 (6 bases). TRBV23-1 is marked as an open reading frame, function uncertain. This CDR3 comprises 18 residues. V lost 3 bases to trimming and J lost 0 bases, with 15 bases between them. The CDR3 loop reads CASSQTDSECSGANVLTF. The CDR3, as DNA: TGCGCCAGCAGTCAGACGGACAGCGAATGCTCTGGGGCCAACGTCCTGACTTTC.

V gene TRBV19 combines with J gene TRBJ2-3; weak D call: TRBD2 (7 bases). Trimming cost V 8 bases and J 5 bases, with 20 bases left between them. The length of the CDR3 is 15 residues. Looked up from germline, CDR1 is LNHDA and CDR2 is SQIVND (reference sequence). In DNA form, the CDR3 reads TGTGCCAGTGCAGTAACCTTTAGGGGGGGAGATACGCAGTATTTT. Its protein product is CASAVTFRGGDTQYF.

The chain recombines TRBV19 with TRBJ1-3; D gene unclear. CDR1 LNHDA and CDR2 SQIVND come from the germline V gene (reference sequence). This CDR3 is 12 amino acids long. Trimming removed 8 bases from V and 0 bases from J, with 5 bases in between. CDR3 amino acids: CASSVSGNTIYF. CDR3 nucleotides: TGTGCCAGTTCGGTCTCTGGAAACACCATATATTTT.

This clone was found a few times. The chain recombines TRBV9 with TRBJ1-2; 7 nucleotides align to TRBD1. After removal of 1 base from V and 7 bases from J, the junction contained 16 bases not matched to a gene. This CDR3 comprises 17 residues. CDR1 SGDLS and CDR2 YYNGEE come from the germline V gene. The CDR3 spells CASSVSRQGASASGYTF. CDR3 nucleotides: TGTGCCAGCAGCGTATCGAGACAGGGCGCCTCTGCCTCTGGCTACACCTTC.

The chain uses TRBV6-1 and TRBJ1-5, with 7 bases lining up with TRBD1. Germline V CDR1 and CDR2: MNHNS, SASEGT. The CDR3 has 15 residues. J gave up 4 bases and V 1 base, and 4 bases lay outside the gene matches. The CDR3 protein is CASSEGRQGNQPQHF. CDR3 sequence (DNA): TGTGCCAGCAGTGAAGGTCGACAGGGAAATCAGCCCCAGCATTTT.

The V call is TRBV4-2, the J call TRBJ2-2, with 8 nucleotides matching TRBD1. Germline trimming cut 5 bases from V and 3 bases from J; bases unmatched to any gene: 11. CDR1 LGHNA and CDR2 YNFKEQ come from the germline V gene. CDR3 length: 17 amino acids. This CDR3 is CASSARGNRGDTGELFF. DNA for the CDR3: TGTGCCAGCAGCGCCCGGGGGAACAGGGGGGACACCGGGGAGCTGTTTTTT.

V gene TRBV9 combines with J gene TRBJ1-1; D possibly corresponds to TRBD1 (5 bases). The germline V and J ends were trimmed by 0 bases and 3 bases, with 9 bases remaining between them. This CDR3 region has 14 residues. Germline V CDR1 and CDR2: SGDLS, YYNGEE. CDR3 in amino acids: CASSVVRGYTEAFF. In DNA, the CDR3 is TGTGCCAGCAGCGTAGTCCGGGGGTACACTGAAGCTTTCTTT.

The chain recombines TRBV30 with TRBJ2-5; 8 nucleotides align to TRBD1. The germline V gene encodes CDR1 GTSNPN and CDR2 SVGIG (reference sequence). The CDR3 loop spans 14 amino acids. Trimming took 7 bases from V and 5 from J; bases not matched to a gene: 12. CDR3 protein: CASYSGQGAETQYF. The CDR3 coding sequence is TGTGCCTCGTACTCCGGTCAGGGGGCCGAGACCCAGTACTTC.

The J gene is TRBJ2-1, the V gene TRBV7-3; the match to TRBD2 covers 8 bases. The CDR3 extends over 15 amino acids. V was clipped by 7 bases and J by 2 bases; unmatched bases: 7. Looked up from germline, CDR1 is SGHTA and CDR2 is FQGTGA. In nucleotides, the CDR3 is TGTGCCAGCAAGTCAACTAGCGGAGCCTACAATGAGCAGTTCTTC. Translated: CASKSTSGAYNEQFF.

V and J are TRBV9 and TRBJ2-3; D perhaps matches TRBD1 (5 bases). CDR3 length equals 14 residues. In germline, CDR1 is SGDLS, CDR2 YYNGEE. Trimming cost V 4 bases and J 4 bases, with 13 bases left between them. The CDR3 loop reads CASSSRKGADTQYF. The CDR3 coding sequence is TGTGCCAGCAGCTCTCGGAAAGGGGCAGATACGCAGTATTTT.

The chain combines TRBV18 with TRBJ2-7; the match to TRBD1 covers 11 bases. Germline V gene lookup returns CDR1 KGHSH and CDR2 LQKENI. The CDR3 is 14 residues long. V lost 6 bases, J lost 3 bases, and 4 bases stayed unmatched. CDR3 amino acids: CASSKGTGGYEQYF. CDR3 nucleotides: TGTGCCAGCTCGAAGGGGACAGGGGGCTACGAGCAGTACTTC.

J is TRBJ2-7 and V is TRBV27; D is uncertain. Germline V gene sequence: CDR1 MNHEY, CDR2 SMNVEV (reference sequence). Between the trimmed V and J ends, which lost 6 bases and 7 bases, there was a span of 10 bases. The CDR3 has 11 amino acids. For the CDR3, the DNA is TGTGCCAGCAGGTCCCCGGGTGAGCAGTACTTC. Amino acids: CASRSPGEQYF.